The present entry profiles one TCR beta chain with its context. Its antigen is currently unknown. This is likely a read error, given that the CDR3 carries no conserved phenylalanine or tryptophan at its end. The entry originates in a study of cytomegalovirus exposure and HLA in healthy donors. Study outcomes and limitations: After further analysis at a later stage, 15,000 to 20,000 TCR beta sequences were associated with HLA alleles at 0.05 false discovery rate. The study labeled around 160 TCR beta chains cytomegalovirus-associated. Reported findings show TCR beta sequences accurately forecast HLA-A and HLA-B alleles in most subjects. A later analysis found that most CMV-associated TCR beta chains appeared HLA-restricted.

The junction had 5 bases not matched to a gene; V was cut back by 4 bases and J by 7 bases. Germline CDR1 is SGHRS and CDR2 is YFSETQ. The CDR3 totals 13 residues. PCR amplification relied on 60 Vbeta primers (plus 13 Jbeta primers). Sequencing used immunoSEQ multiplex PCR; TCRdb keeps in-frame clones, though not all of them. Of around 97,000 clones in the sample, approximately 73% were seen once. The sequence came from a man aged 35 to 55 in good health and CMV-seronegative. The source material was PBMCs. The chain links TRBV5-1 to TRBJ1-5; TRBD1 matches 7 bases. The DNA of the CDR3 is TGCGCCAGCAGCGAAAGACAGGGACAGCCCCAGCATGTT. This sequence encodes CASSERQGQPQHV.